This passage covers 2 T cell receptor beta chains from one sample sequenced in a study of cytomegalovirus exposure and HLA in healthy donors. PCR amplification relied on 60 Vbeta primers (plus 13 Jbeta primers). The assay was immunoSEQ multiplex PCR, and TCRdb's table has in-frame clones only and misses some. Among over 130,000 clones listed, 70% to 85% were seen once. Sequencing input: PBMCs. The receptors originated from a male donor in good health and CMV-seronegative.

CDR3 amino acids: CASSLVLTSGTYEQYF. In DNA, the CDR3 is TGTGCCAGCAGCTTGGTCCTGACTAGCGGAACCTACGAGCAGTACTTC. The chain combines TRBV5-8 with TRBJ2-7, with TRBD2 matching over 9 bases. The germline gives CDR1 SGHTS, CDR2 YDEGEE. V lost 0 bases and J lost 2; bases outside the gene matches: 6. The CDR3 is made up of 16 amino acids.

The chain employs TRBV27 and TRBJ2-7; 7 nucleotides agree with TRBD1. The CDR3 consists of 16 residues. CDR1 is MNHEY and CDR2 is SMNVEV in the germline V gene (reference sequence). Unmatched junction bases numbered 11, after V lost 3 bases and J lost 3 bases. CDR3 loop: CASSFLQGNRGYEQYF. The DNA for the CDR3 is TGTGCCAGCAGTTTCCTACAGGGGAATAGGGGCTACGAGCAGTACTTC.